This TCR beta chain was captured by sequencing in a study of regulatory T cells in long-lasting Graves disease. Study-level results: Gene preferences differed: TRBV28, TRBJ1-2, TRBJ2-5 in persistent cases. Public clonotype sharing was higher in persistent than newly diagnosed patients. Accuracy was perhaps lowered by the small sample size.

Germline CDR1 GTSNPN, CDR2 SVGIG (reference sequence). The CDR3 consists of 14 residues. Concerning this clonotype itself: Its specificity is not known.

This sample's time point: newly diagnosed GD, antithyroid drugs for less than 3 months. PBMC-derived RNA was used for the TCR library. In building TCR beta libraries, iRepertoire HTBI primers were used together with Arm-PCR of CDR3 regions. Using its own MiXCR run on the multiplex PCR reads, TCRdb lists one record per CDR3 protein. The repertoire has under 700,000 distinct CDR3 sequences, 15% to 20% of them found once; the top ten carry around 25%. The same sample was also studied in work on T cells in Graves' hyperthyroidism and ophthalmopathy. As that report states: HTBI primers were the set used in a first-round RT-PCR of the TCR CDR3.

The input for sequencing was peripheral blood mononuclear cells (PBMCs), taken at new diagnosis, from a patient treated with antithyroid drugs. This rearrangement joins TRBV30 to TRBJ1-6; tentative D call: TRBD1 (5 bases). The origin of this receptor is a woman aged 35-65 years with Graves disease. The CDR3 reads CAGARPIYNSPLHF. The CDR3 nucleotides are TGTGCAGGGGCCCGCCCAATTTATAATTCACCCCTCCACTTT.